The text below deals with one T cell receptor (beta chain). This clonotype appeared a few times. Its recognized antigen is unknown. The input lacks base qualities; no much larger clone sits a single base away. The library was produced with UMI-ligation and nested PCR. An equimolar mix of two oligonucleotides covering both TRBC1 and TRBC2 was used as the beta constant-region primer. Four rounds of PCR, combining the SP2 primer with nested alpha and beta constant-region primers, were used to amplify the ligated cDNA. T4 RNA ligase 1 ligated a single-stranded oligonucleotide carrying the SP2 primer and a 12-nucleotide UMI to the cDNA 3' end. The ligation reaction was incubated at 16°C for about 18-24 hours. PCR2 was typically performed as a SYBR Green qPCR and was stopped at a predetermined threshold so that over-amplification was prevented. Agencourt AMPure XP magnetic beads were used for all purifications after the first. Library quantification was done by Qubit, followed by a TapeStation check on which the main peak was expected at around 650 bp. The pooled libraries were sequenced on an Illumina MiSeq using v2 2x251 paired-end kits, which usually yielded 1-2 million reads per sample. Libraries were pooled at around 3.8 nM per sample, and roughly 4.5-7.5% PhiX was added to improve cluster recognition. Regarding the original processing steps: Using tag matching that tolerated one base-pair mismatch, Decombinator assigned V and J genes to FASTQ reads that had been processed by Demultiplexor. Collapsinator relied on UMIs to fix sequencing errors as well as frequency errors caused by PCR heterogeneity. TCRs were translated and CDR3s were extracted from the conserved cysteine to the FGXG phenylalanine by CDR3Translator, with non-productive sequences being flagged. Gini, Shannon entropy and inverse Simpson indices were calculated on repertoires that had been subsampled to equal numbers of UMI-defined TCRs. Clonotype abundance distributions were fitted to a power law by maximum likelihood within the linear range. Similar UMI counts, unique TCR numbers and clonal distributions were obtained with the pipeline and with MIGEC on one naive CD8 sample. In one analysis, naive TCRs also found in any memory subset of the same donor were removed from the naive repertoire. Repertoires were searched for approximately 7,000 CMV-associated CDR3 sequences compiled from VDJdb and a published dataset. TCRdb cleaned the public reads at Q25 with fastp, built clones with MiXCR and kept in-frame beta chains. Rows with a matching CDR3 protein are joined into one entry that keeps the most common DNA and genes. TCRdb's processing, not the authors', yielded these V and J calls. The sample table lists over 110,000 distinct CDR3 sequences, approximately 20% of them with a count of one. Clones ranked in the top ten supply 0.6% to 0.7% of the sample.

Separate amplification of TCR alpha and beta chain libraries was performed from the second PCR step onward. To determine each donor's CMV status, fresh PBMCs were stimulated overnight with CMV viral lysate, and IFNgamma production from CD4+ T cells was then assessed. Using Miltenyi beads, CD4 T cells were first positively selected, and CD8 T cells were then positively selected from the CD4-negative fraction. Cells stained for CD3, CD4, CD8, CD45RA, CD27 and a live/dead dye were sorted on a BD Aria II into four subsets by CD45RA and CD27. Three healthy volunteers provided blood, and each donor's sample was split into CD4 and CD8 T cells and then further divided into four differentiation subsets. Around 110 ml of peripheral blood was taken from each donor, and PBMC were separated by density-gradient centrifugation on Ficoll-Paque PLUS. After sorting, cells were lysed in RLT buffer, RNA was extracted using a Qiagen RNeasy kit, and the extracted RNA was stored at -80 degrees C.

These data are taken from a study of naive and memory T cell subsets listed by TCRdb under 2017. About the full investigation: An open-source, UMI-based TCR alpha and beta sequencing pipeline was applied to sorted naive and memory peripheral blood T cell subsets. Complete agreement was observed between the functional CMV T cell responses and the IgG serology results. RNA was DNase-treated and reverse transcribed with TCR constant-region primers, mostly using SuperScript III.

Trimming at the junction amounts to 4 bases on V and 7 bases on J, and the germline ends lie 8 bases apart. The CDR3 runs 12 residues from the cysteine to the phenylalanine. Here the CDR3 DNA is all that survives: 36 bases in frame from base 1. As encoded in the germline V gene, CDR1 is MDHEN while CDR2 is SYDVKM. The research as a whole found: In both CD4 and CD8 cells, going from naive through CM, EM and EMRA, the Gini index went up while Shannon and inverse Simpson diversity went down. Each clonotype was defined as a single alpha or beta chain sequence rather than as a paired alpha/beta receptor. RNA-based TCR counts may be influenced by expression changes linked to T cell activation and differentiation. TCR abundance followed a power law with an exponent that was different for naive and memory subsets but consistent across the three individuals. The repertoire findings for the naive and memory subsets could not be validated, as no ground truth was available. A few larger clonotypes were present in naive repertoires, particularly the CD8 repertoires, and these clonotypes were possibly memory cells re-expressing CD45RA. After error correction, over 95% of naive TCR sequences appeared only once, giving much steeper abundance distributions than memory subsets.

In this chain, TRBV28 is recombined with TRBJ1-5; TRBD1 might be the D gene, on 5 matching bases. This clonotype originated in a human donor in good health. Sequenced: naive CD8+ T cells from blood. The sample's cell subset or site, from its label and the paper: naive T cells, CD45RA high CD27+. The nucleotide sequence is TGTGCCAGCAGTTACGGGGACCAGCCCCAGCATTTT. It specifies CASSYGDQPQHF.